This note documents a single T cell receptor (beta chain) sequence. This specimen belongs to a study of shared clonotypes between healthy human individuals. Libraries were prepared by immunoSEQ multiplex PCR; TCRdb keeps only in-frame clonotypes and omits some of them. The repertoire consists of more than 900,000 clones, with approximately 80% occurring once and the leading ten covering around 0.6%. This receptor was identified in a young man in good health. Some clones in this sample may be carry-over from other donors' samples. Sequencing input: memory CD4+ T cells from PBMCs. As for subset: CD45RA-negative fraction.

CDR3 loop: CASSLWGGTAYSNQPQHF. The CDR3 DNA reads as TGTGCCAGCAGTTTATGGGGGGGGACGGCATATAGCAATCAGCCCCAGCATTTT. The chain has TRBV28 and TRBJ1-5, with D possibly matching TRBD1 (5 bases). Germline values: CDR1 MDHEN, CDR2 SYDVKM. This CDR3 region has 18 residues. V lost 0 bases and J 0 bases, leaving 15 bases between the germline ends.